Shown below are 31 T cell receptor beta chains from a single sample sequenced in a study of untreated major depressive disorder. Study findings and constraints: CD4+ T cells from depressed patients used TRBV05-01 (Vbeta 5.1) more often than controls.

Antigen specificity for these receptors is unknown. Sequencing used immunoSEQ multiplex PCR; TCRdb keeps in-frame clones, though not all of them. This sample carries about 20,000 clones, approximately 92% of them seen once, and the ten largest clones take about 0.6%. The material sequenced was CD4+ T cells from PBMCs. The receptor source for this set is a woman aged 40 to 49 with major depressive disorder.

J is TRBJ1-2 and V is TRBV30, with 9 bases aligning to TRBD1. The germline V gene has CDR1 GTSNPN and CDR2 SVGIG (reference sequence). J was trimmed by 8 bases and V by 2 bases; bases with no gene match: 3. The CDR3 has 12 residues. CDR3: CAWSRDRAGYTF. CDR3 bases: TGTGCCTGGAGTAGGGACAGGGCGGGCTACACCTTC.

This chain links TRBV5-1 with TRBJ2-4; no reliable D call. Trimming shortened V by 0 bases and J by 8 bases, and 15 bases separated the two germline ends. The CDR3 spans 15 residues. The germline V gene encodes CDR1 SGHRS and CDR2 YFSETQ. The CDR3 coding sequence is TGCGCCAGCAGCTTGGATGGGCAGTCGGTAGACATTCAGTACTTC. It yields the protein CASSLDGQSVDIQYF. Full variable domain (missing parts from reference TRBV5-1 and TRBJ2-4): KAGVTQTPRYLIKTRGQQVTLSCSPISGHRSVSWYQQTPGQGLQFLFEYFSETQRNKGNFPGRFSGRQFSNSRSEMNVSTLELGDSALYLCASSLDGQSVDIQYFGAGTRLSVL.

The chain links TRBV9 to TRBJ1-1, with a tentative D call TRBD1 (6 bases). CDR1 and CDR2 from the germline V gene are SGDLS and YYNGEE. The CDR3 loop spans 15 amino acids. V gave up 4 bases and J gave up 0 bases, with 13 bases separating them. The CDR3 nucleotides read TGTGCCAGCAGCATAGGGGGACCCTTGAACACTGAAGCTTTCTTT. This gives the protein CASSIGGPLNTEAFF. The full variable domain, rest sourced from reference TRBV9 and TRBJ1-1, is DSGVTQTPKHLITATGQRVTLRCSPRSGDLSVYWYQQSLDQGLQFLIQYYNGEERAKGNILERFSAQQFPDLHSELNLSSLELGDSALYFCASSIGGPLNTEAFFGQGTRLTVV.

V is TRBV6-1 and J is TRBJ2-7; D not resolved. The CDR3 totals 15 residues. Trimming pared 0 bases from V and 2 bases from J, leaving 11 bases between. From germline, CDR1 is MNHNS and CDR2 SASEGT. Written as DNA, the CDR3 is TGTGCCAGCAGTGAAGCAGGTCCGGCAGCCTACGAGCAGTACTTC. This gives the protein CASSEAGPAAYEQYF.

This chain uses TRBV29-1 with TRBJ1-1; D call uncertain. V was shortened by 6 bases and J by 1 base, with 12 bases between the two germline ends. Germline V gene lookup returns CDR1 SQVTM and CDR2 ANQGSEA. The CDR3 contains 13 residues. The CDR3 sequence: CSVSSWQNTEAFF. The CDR3 nucleotides read TGCAGCGTCTCCTCCTGGCAGAACACTGAAGCTTTCTTT.

V gene TRBV7-2 combines with J gene TRBJ2-5; 8 bases line up with TRBD1. V lost 4 bases and J lost 4; bases outside the gene matches: 5. Germline CDR1 reads SGHTA; CDR2 reads FQGNSA. This CDR3 is built from 14 residues. The DNA for the CDR3 is TGTGCCAGCAGCTCTCGGACAGGGACAGAGACCCAGTACTTC. This encodes CASSSRTGTETQYF.

The genes are TRBV5-1 and TRBJ2-7; the match to TRBD2 covers 9 bases. CDR3 length: 14 amino acids. Germline loops: CDR1 SGHRS, CDR2 YFSETQ. Trimming took 0 bases from V and 5 from J; bases not matched to a gene: 3. This chain's CDR3 is CASSLEASGNEQYF. The CDR3 region has the DNA TGCGCCAGCAGCTTGGAAGCTAGCGGGAACGAGCAGTACTTC.

The chain is built from TRBV11-3 and TRBJ2-1; D gene unclear. V was cut by 5 bases and J by 6 bases, with 11 bases left in between. From germline, CDR1 is SGHNT and CDR2 YENEEA. CDR3 length: 13 residues. The CDR3 loop is CASSTGPVNEQFF. DNA of the CDR3: TGTGCCAGCAGCACCGGACCGGTCAATGAGCAGTTCTTC.

The V and J genes are TRBV6-5 and TRBJ1-1; the match to TRBD1 covers 9 bases. Germline V gene lookup returns CDR1 MNHEY and CDR2 SVGAGI. The CDR3 spans 16 residues. The V and J ends lost 2 bases and 1 base, in that order; junction bases with no gene match: 5. The chain's CDR3 is CASSYTGGVGNTEAFF. CDR3 in DNA: TGTGCCAGCAGTTACACAGGGGGCGTGGGGAACACTGAAGCTTTCTTT.

This clone was recorded once. The genes are TRBV9 and TRBJ1-1; 8 nucleotides match TRBD1. The CDR3 length is 15 residues. J was trimmed by 7 bases and V by 1 base; bases with no gene match: 9. Germline loops: CDR1 SGDLS, CDR2 YYNGEE. CDR3 coding DNA: TGTGCCAGCAGCGTACAGGGGGCTCATCTCGGTGAAGCTTTCTTT. This translates into CASSVQGAHLGEAFF.

The chain couples TRBV5-1 to TRBJ1-4; 10 bases align to TRBD1. Germline V gene lookup returns CDR1 SGHRS and CDR2 YFSETQ. There are 15 residues in the CDR3. The ends lost 3 bases at V and 7 bases at J; junction bases unmatched: 6. In nucleotides, the CDR3 is TGCGCCAGCAGCTATTCTCGGGACAGGGGTGAAAAACTGTTTTTT. Translation: CASSYSRDRGEKLFF.

The rearrangement joins TRBV7-9 to TRBJ2-5; D is unclear. Per germline, CDR1 SEHNR and CDR2 FQNEAQ (reference sequence). There are 11 residues in the CDR3. V lost 8 bases, J lost 0 bases, and 4 bases lay in between. The CDR3 is CASSNQETQYF. The CDR3 region has the DNA TGTGCCAGCTCCAACCAAGAGACCCAGTACTTC.

The chain links TRBV9 to TRBJ1-5; TRBD1 aligns across 10 bases. Germline CDR1 is SGDLS and CDR2 is YYNGEE. This CDR3 region has 14 residues. Trimming at V came to 3 bases and at J to 6 bases, leaving 3 bases not matched to a gene. CDR3 sequence reads: CASSGQGASQPQHF. The CDR3 coding sequence is TGTGCCAGCAGCGGACAGGGGGCCAGTCAGCCCCAGCATTTT. Complete variable domain (other parts from reference TRBV9 and TRBJ1-5): DSGVTQTPKHLITATGQRVTLRCSPRSGDLSVYWYQQSLDQGLQFLIQYYNGEERAKGNILERFSAQQFPDLHSELNLSSLELGDSALYFCASSGQGASQPQHFGDGTRLSIL.

This clone was recorded once. The rearrangement joins TRBV7-6 to TRBJ1-2, with no clear D. Germline lookup yields CDR1 SGHVS and CDR2 FNYEAQ. The V and J ends lost 1 base and 8 bases respectively, with 11 bases between them. CDR3 length: 13 amino acids. CDR3 amino acids: CASSLEEGSGYTF. Here the CDR3 DNA reads TGTGCCAGCAGCTTAGAGGAAGGCAGCGGCTACACCTTC.

The chain carries TRBV5-1 and TRBJ1-2; 10 nucleotides match TRBD1. This CDR3 comprises 14 residues. Unmatched junction bases numbered 1, after V lost 3 bases and J lost 2 bases. CDR1 is SGHRS and CDR2 is YFSETQ in the germline V gene. The CDR3 loop reads CASSSGQGNYGYTF. The CDR3 coding sequence is TGCGCCAGCAGCTCGGGACAGGGGAACTATGGCTACACCTTC.

The rearrangement joins TRBV30 to TRBJ1-3; D call uncertain. Trimming took 4 bases from V and 1 from J, leaving 8 bases between them. CDR3 length: 13 residues. From germline, CDR1 is GTSNPN and CDR2 SVGIG (reference sequence). The CDR3 DNA follows: TGTGCCTGGATTCAAGGTTCTGGAAACACCATATATTTT. It codes for CAWIQGSGNTIYF.

This rearrangement joins TRBV10-3 to TRBJ2-7; D unclear. Trimming shortened V by 4 bases and J by 1 base, and 5 bases separated the two germline ends. CDR1 ENHRY and CDR2 SYGVKD come from the germline V gene. CDR3 size: 12 residues. The CDR3 protein is CAISATSYEQYV. CDR3 sequence (DNA): TGTGCCATCAGTGCGACGTCCTACGAGCAGTACGTC.

The V gene is TRBV5-1, the J gene TRBJ2-1; 12 bases are shared with TRBD2. V lost 0 bases, J lost 7 bases, and 8 bases stayed unmatched. Germline assignment: CDR1 SGHRS and CDR2 YFSETQ. CDR3 length: 17 residues. CDR3 in amino acids: CASSLGITSGRQNEQFF. The CDR3, as DNA: TGCGCCAGCAGCTTGGGGATAACTAGCGGGAGGCAGAATGAGCAGTTCTTC.

This sequence joins TRBV6-5 and TRBJ2-7; a possible D gene is TRBD2 (6 bases). The CDR3 extends over 15 amino acids. With 6 bases removed from V and 7 bases from J, the gap between germline ends came to 22 bases. Germline V gene data show CDR1 as MNHEY and CDR2 as SVGAGI. The CDR3 sequence is CASSRRGTGIGEQYF. The CDR3 DNA is TGTGCCAGCAGCAGACGAGGGACTGGAATTGGGGAGCAGTACTTC.

The J gene is TRBJ2-3, the V gene TRBV5-5, with D maybe TRBD2 (6 bases). CDR3 length: 15 residues. V was clipped by 0 bases and J by 4 bases, with 12 bases between them. The germline CDR1 and CDR2 sequences are SGHKS and YYEKEE (reference sequence). The CDR3 DNA reads TGTGCCAGCAGCTTGGAGTGGGACTGGGCAGATACGCAGTATTTT. Translation gives CASSLEWDWADTQYF.

This sequence joins TRBV7-9 and TRBJ1-2; 8 bases map to TRBD1. The J segment lost 8 bases and the V segment lost 6 bases, leaving 8 bases of the junction unmatched. The CDR3 covers 13 residues. Per germline, CDR1 SEHNR and CDR2 FQNEAQ (reference sequence). The CDR3 DNA reads as TGTGCCAGCAGTCCCGACAGGGGCAAGGGCTACACCTTC. Translation: CASSPDRGKGYTF.

The chain combines TRBV6-5 with TRBJ1-1; the D is unclear. The CDR3 spans 15 residues. With 6 bases removed from V and 4 bases from J, the gap between germline ends came to 18 bases. Germline assignment: CDR1 MNHEY and CDR2 SVGAGI. The CDR3 DNA sequence: TGTGCCAGCAGAACCCTTATGGGGATTGGCACTGAAGCTTTCTTT. Translation: CASRTLMGIGTEAFF.

The chain employs TRBV19 and TRBJ1-2; D may be TRBD1 (5 bases). CDR3 size: 14 residues. V lost 4 bases, J lost 7 bases, and 16 bases lay in between. The germline V gene encodes CDR1 LNHDA and CDR2 SQIVND (reference sequence). The CDR3 here is CASSRAGTPGGYTF. CDR3 in DNA: TGTGCCAGTAGTAGGGCCGGGACTCCCGGTGGCTACACCTTC. The complete variable domain, with remaining parts taken from reference TRBV19 and TRBJ1-2, reads DGGITQSPKYLFRKEGQNVTLSCEQNLNHDAMYWYRQDPGQGLRLIYYSQIVNDFQKGDIAEGYSVSREKKESFPLTVTSAQKNPTAFYLCASSRAGTPGGYTFGSGTRLTVV.

In its sample, this clone was seen once. The chain carries TRBV7-3 and TRBJ2-3; 7 bases fit TRBD2. This CDR3 is built from 15 residues. Germline V gene data show CDR1 as SGHTA and CDR2 as FQGTGA. The ends lost 2 bases at V and 4 bases at J; junction bases unmatched: 6. The CDR3 loop is CASSLLAASSDTQYF. DNA for the CDR3: TGTGCCAGCAGCTTACTAGCGGCCTCTTCAGATACGCAGTATTTT.

The gene calls are TRBV10-3 and TRBJ1-1; D is uncertain. Germline-derived CDR1 and CDR2 are ENHRY and SYGVKD. The length of the CDR3 is 13 residues. Trimming left V 3 bases short and J 1 base short, with 6 bases between. This CDR3 is CAISDYKNTEAFF. The CDR3 bases are TGTGCCATCAGTGACTATAAGAACACTGAAGCTTTCTTT.

The chain uses TRBV2 and TRBJ2-5, with a tentative D call TRBD1 (7 bases). V was pared by 6 bases and J by 4 bases, with 15 bases between. Germline V lookup: CDR1 SNHLY, CDR2 FYNNEI. This CDR3 region has 14 residues. CDR3 amino acids: CASRGGGGLETQYF. Here the CDR3 DNA reads TGTGCCAGCAGGGGCGGAGGGGGCTTAGAGACCCAGTACTTC.

CDR3 nucleotide sequence: TGCGCCAGCAGCCAAGAGAGAAGTATGGGTACTGAAGCTTTCTTT. Translating gives CASSQERSMGTEAFF. The chain recombines TRBV4-3 with TRBJ1-1; D uncertain. The CDR3 consists of 15 residues. Germline CDR1 reads LGHNA; CDR2 reads YSLEER. V lost 0 bases to trimming and J lost 5 bases, with 13 bases between them.

The chain links TRBV9 to TRBJ1-2, with TRBD1 matching over 7 bases. V lost 6 bases, J lost 4 bases, and 3 bases stayed unmatched. The CDR3 length is 12 residues. Germline-derived CDR1 and CDR2 are SGDLS and YYNGEE. The CDR3 region is CASNRDSYGYTF. DNA of the CDR3: TGTGCCAGCAACCGGGACAGCTATGGCTACACCTTC.

The chain uses TRBV5-1 and TRBJ1-1, with TRBD1 matching 8 bases. Trimming took 1 base from V and 5 from J; bases not matched to a gene: 4. Germline CDR1 is SGHRS and CDR2 is YFSETQ. This CDR3 region has 14 residues. As DNA, the CDR3 is TGCGCCAGCAGCTTGACAGGGGGTGGAACTGAAGCTTTCTTT. Its translation is CASSLTGGGTEAFF. Together with reference TRBV5-1 and TRBJ1-1, the CDR3 gives the full variable domain: KAGVTQTPRYLIKTRGQQVTLSCSPISGHRSVSWYQQTPGQGLQFLFEYFSETQRNKGNFPGRFSGRQFSNSRSEMNVSTLELGDSALYLCASSLTGGGTEAFFGQGTRLTVV.

The chain recombines TRBV7-2 with TRBJ2-4; D ambiguous. The germline V gene has CDR1 SGHTA and CDR2 FQGNSA. The V and J ends lost 5 bases and 10 bases respectively, with 12 bases between them. There are 12 residues in the CDR3. CDR3 DNA: TGTGCCAGCAGCGCGGACCGCCCTATTCAGTACTTC. Residues: CASSADRPIQYF.

CDR3 residues: CASSYSPSLGYYTF. The CDR3 DNA sequence: TGTGCCAGCAGTTACTCCCCTTCCCTCGGGTACTACACCTTC. The genes are TRBV6-5 and TRBJ1-2; D unclear. Germline lookup yields CDR1 MNHEY and CDR2 SVGAGI. CDR3 length: 14 residues. With 0 bases removed from V and 10 bases from J, the gap between germline ends came to 15 bases.